The subject of this entry is one TCR beta chain. Which antigen it targets is not known. Base quality data are lacking; no much larger clone is found one base away. The data originate from a study of control samples from healthy donors and cancer patients (dated by TCRdb to the early 2020s). The library came from the immunoSEQ multiplex PCR assay. Held by TCRdb, this immuneACCESS table contains in-frame sequences only and omits some clones. Under half of the omission traces to an unresolved V gene where checked; the cause of the rest is unknown. This sample lists about 89,000 clones; around nine tenths were detected once. Around 20% of the sample lies in the top ten. Trimming removed 4 bases from V and 6 bases from J; the gene matches leave 9 bases unexplained. Spanning cysteine to phenylalanine, the CDR3 consists of 14 amino acids. The CDR3 DNA has 42 bases and is translated from base 1. The CDR1 and CDR2 encoded by the germline V gene (reference sequence) are SGHNT and YYREEE.

The sequencing input was blood. Rearrangement joined TRBV5-4 to TRBJ1-2, with 7 central nucleotides matching TRBD1. The sequence derives from a man aged 25 to 40 in good health. The nucleotides are TGTGCCAGCAGCCGACCACAGGGGTGGGATGGCTACACCTTC. It encodes CASSRPQGWDGYTF.